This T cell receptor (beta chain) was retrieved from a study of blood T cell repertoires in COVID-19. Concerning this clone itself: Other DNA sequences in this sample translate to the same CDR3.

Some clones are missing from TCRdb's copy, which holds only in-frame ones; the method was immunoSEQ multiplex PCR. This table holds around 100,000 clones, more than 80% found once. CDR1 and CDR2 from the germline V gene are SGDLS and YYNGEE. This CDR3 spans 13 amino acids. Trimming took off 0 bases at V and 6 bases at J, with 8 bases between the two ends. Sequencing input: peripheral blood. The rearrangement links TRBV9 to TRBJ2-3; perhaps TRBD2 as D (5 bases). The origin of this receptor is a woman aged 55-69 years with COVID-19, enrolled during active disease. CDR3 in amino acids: CASSVGLADTQYF. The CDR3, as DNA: TGTGCCAGCAGCGTAGGGCTAGCTGATACGCAGTATTTT.